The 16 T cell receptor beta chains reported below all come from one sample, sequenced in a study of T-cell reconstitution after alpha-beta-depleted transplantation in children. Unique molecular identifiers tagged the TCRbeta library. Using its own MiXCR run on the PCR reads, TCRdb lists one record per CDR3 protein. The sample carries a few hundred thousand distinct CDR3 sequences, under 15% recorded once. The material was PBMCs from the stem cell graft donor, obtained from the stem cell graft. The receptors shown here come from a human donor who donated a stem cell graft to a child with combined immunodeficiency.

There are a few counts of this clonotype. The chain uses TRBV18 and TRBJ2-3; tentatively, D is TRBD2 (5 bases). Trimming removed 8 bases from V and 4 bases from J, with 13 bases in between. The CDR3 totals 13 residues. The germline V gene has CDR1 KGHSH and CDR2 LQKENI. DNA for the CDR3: TGTGCCAGCAAGACCGGGGAGCCAGATACGCAGTATTTT. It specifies CASKTGEPDTQYF.

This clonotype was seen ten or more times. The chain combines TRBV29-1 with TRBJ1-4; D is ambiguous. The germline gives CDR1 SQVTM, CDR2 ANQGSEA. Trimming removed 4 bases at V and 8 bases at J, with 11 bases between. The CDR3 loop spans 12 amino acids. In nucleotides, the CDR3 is TGCAGCGTTGTGGAGGCTGGAGAAAAACTGTTTTTT. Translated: CSVVEAGEKLFF.

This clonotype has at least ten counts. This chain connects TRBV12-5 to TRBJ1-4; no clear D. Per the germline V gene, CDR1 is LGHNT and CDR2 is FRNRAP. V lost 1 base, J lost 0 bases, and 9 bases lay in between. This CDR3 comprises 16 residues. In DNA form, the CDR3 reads TGTGCTAGTGGTTTGGGAAGTTTGTCAACTAATGAAAAACTGTTTTTT. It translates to CASGLGSLSTNEKLFF.

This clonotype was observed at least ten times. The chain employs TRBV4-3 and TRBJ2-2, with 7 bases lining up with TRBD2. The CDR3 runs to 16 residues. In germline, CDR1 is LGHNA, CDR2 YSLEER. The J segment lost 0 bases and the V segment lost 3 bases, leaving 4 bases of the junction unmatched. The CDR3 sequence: CASSQRLAPNTGELFF. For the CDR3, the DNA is TGCGCCAGCAGCCAGAGACTAGCACCGAACACCGGGGAGCTGTTTTTT.

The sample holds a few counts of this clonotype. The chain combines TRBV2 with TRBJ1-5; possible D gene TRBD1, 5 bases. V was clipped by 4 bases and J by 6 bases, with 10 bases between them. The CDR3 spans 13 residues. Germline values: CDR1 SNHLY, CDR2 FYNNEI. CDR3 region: CASSAQGSQPQHF. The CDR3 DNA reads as TGTGCCAGCAGTGCGCAGGGTAGTCAGCCCCAGCATTTT. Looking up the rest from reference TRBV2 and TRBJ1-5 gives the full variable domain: EPEVTQTPSHQVTQMGQEVILRCVPISNHLYFYWYRQILGQKVEFLVSFYNNEISEKSEIFDDQFSVERPDGSNFTLKIRSTKLEDSAMYFCASSAQGSQPQHFGDGTRLSIL.

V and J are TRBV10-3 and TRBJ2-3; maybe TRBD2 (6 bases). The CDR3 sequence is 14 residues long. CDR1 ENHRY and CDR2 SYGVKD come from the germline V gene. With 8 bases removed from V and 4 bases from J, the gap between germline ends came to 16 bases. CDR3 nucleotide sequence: TGTGCCATCGCGTACGGGGGTGGGGCAGATACGCAGTATTTT. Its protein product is CAIAYGGGADTQYF.

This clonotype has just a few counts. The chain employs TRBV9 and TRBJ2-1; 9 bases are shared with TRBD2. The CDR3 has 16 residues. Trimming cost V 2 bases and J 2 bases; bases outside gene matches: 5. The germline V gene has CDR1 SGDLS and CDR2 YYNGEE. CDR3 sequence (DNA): TGTGCCAGCAGCGTCGGGCGGGGGGGCGCCTACAATGAGCAGTTCTTC. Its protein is CASSVGRGGAYNEQFF. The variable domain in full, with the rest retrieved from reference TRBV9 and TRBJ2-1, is DSGVTQTPKHLITATGQRVTLRCSPRSGDLSVYWYQQSLDQGLQFLIQYYNGEERAKGNILERFSAQQFPDLHSELNLSSLELGDSALYFCASSVGRGGAYNEQFFGPGTRLTVL.

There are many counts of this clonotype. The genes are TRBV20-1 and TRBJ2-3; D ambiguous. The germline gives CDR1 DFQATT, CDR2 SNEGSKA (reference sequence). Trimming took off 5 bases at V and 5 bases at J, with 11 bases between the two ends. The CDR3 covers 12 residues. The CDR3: CSAVVGRDTQYF. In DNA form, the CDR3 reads TGCAGTGCTGTCGTAGGGCGAGATACGCAGTATTTT.

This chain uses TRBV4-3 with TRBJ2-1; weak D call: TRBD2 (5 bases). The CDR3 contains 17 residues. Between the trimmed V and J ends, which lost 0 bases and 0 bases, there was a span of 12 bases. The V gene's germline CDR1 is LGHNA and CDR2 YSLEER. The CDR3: CASSQDQSGSSYNEQFF. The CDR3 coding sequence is TGCGCCAGCAGCCAAGATCAGAGCGGATCCTCCTACAATGAGCAGTTCTTC.

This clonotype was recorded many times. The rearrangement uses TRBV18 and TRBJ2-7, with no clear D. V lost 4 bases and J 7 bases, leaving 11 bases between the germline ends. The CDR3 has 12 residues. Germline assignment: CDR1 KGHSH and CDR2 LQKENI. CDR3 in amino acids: CASSLNPGEQYF. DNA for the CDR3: TGTGCCAGCTCACTTAACCCTGGGGAGCAGTACTTC.

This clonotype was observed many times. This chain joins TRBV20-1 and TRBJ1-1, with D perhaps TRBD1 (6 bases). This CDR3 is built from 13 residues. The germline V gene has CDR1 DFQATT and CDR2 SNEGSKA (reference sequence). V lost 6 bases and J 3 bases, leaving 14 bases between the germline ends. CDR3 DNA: TGCAGTGCAAACAGGGAGAGGGACACTGAAGCTTTCTTT. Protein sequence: CSANRERDTEAFF.

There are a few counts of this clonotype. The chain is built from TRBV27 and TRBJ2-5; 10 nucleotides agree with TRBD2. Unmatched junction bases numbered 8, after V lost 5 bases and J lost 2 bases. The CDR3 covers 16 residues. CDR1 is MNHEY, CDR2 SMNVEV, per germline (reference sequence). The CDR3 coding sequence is TGTGCCAGCAGTACCTGGACTAGCGGAGAACAAGAGACCCAGTACTTC. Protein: CASSTWTSGEQETQYF.

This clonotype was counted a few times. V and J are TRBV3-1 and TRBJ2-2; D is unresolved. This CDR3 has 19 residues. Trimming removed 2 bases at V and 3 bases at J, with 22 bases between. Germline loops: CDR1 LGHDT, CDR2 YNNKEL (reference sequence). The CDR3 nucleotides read TGTGCCAGCAGCCAATACTTTATCACCGGGCCAACCTACACCGGGGAGCTGTTTTTT. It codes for CASSQYFITGPTYTGELFF.

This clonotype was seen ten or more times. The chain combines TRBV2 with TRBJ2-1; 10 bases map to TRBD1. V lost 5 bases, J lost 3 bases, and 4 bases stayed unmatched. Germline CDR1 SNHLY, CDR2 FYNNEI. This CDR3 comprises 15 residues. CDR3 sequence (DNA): TGTGCCAGCAGTAGGACAGGGGGGAACTACAATGAGCAGTTCTTC. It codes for CASSRTGGNYNEQFF.

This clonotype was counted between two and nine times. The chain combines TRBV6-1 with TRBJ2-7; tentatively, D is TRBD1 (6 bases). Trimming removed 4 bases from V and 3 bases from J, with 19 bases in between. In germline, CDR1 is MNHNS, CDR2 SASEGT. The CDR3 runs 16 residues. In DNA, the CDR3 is TGTGCCAGCAGTGTTATTGACTGGACAGTAGACTACGAGCAGTACTTC. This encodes CASSVIDWTVDYEQYF.

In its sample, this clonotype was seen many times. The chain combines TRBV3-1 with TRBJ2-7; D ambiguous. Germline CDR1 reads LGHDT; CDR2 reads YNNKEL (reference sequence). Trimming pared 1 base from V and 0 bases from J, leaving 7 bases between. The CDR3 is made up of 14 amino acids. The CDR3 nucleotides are TGTGCCAGCAGCCAAGTGGCCTCCTCCTACGAGCAGTACTTC. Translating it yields CASSQVASSYEQYF.